This TCR beta chain was identified during a study of cytomegalovirus exposure and HLA in healthy donors. General study findings and limits: Follow-up analysis seemed to connect common viral pathogens with several of the most significant clusters identified. Upon later analysis, HLA-associated TCR beta chains proved more clonally expanded than other, equally common chains.

Use of 60 Vbeta and 13 Jbeta primers characterized the PCR. Assay: immunoSEQ multiplex PCR; the TCRdb copy retains only in-frame clones and omits some. Here the sample spans about 130,000 clones, approximately 8.7% being singletons. It was healthy bone marrow donors who served as donors. Concerning this clone itself: No antigen is known for it.

The sample was PBMCs. The sequence was obtained from a man in his forties or fifties in good health and CMV-seronegative.

The CDR3 bases are TGTGCCAGCAGCTTAAGGGGGCTCGGCGGGGAGCTGTTTTTT. Its protein is CASSLRGLGGELFF. The V call is TRBV7-3, the J call TRBJ2-2; maybe TRBD1 (6 bases). Germline V gives CDR1 SGHTA, CDR2 FQGTGA. Trimming pared 1 base from V and 7 bases from J, leaving 10 bases between. The CDR3 runs to 14 residues.